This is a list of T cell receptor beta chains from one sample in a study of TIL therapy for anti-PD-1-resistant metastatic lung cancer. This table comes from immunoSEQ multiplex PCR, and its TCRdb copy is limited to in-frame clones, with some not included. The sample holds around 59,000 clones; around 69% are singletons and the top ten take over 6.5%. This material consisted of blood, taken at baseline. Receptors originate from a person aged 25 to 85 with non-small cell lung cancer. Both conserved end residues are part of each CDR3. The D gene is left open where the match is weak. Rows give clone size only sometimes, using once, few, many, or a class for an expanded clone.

CDR3aa: CASSLDNTGELFF
CDR3nt: TGCGCCAGCAGCTTGGATAACACCGGGGAGCTGTTTTTT
len: 13
abundance: NA
j_gene: TRBJ2-2
d_gene: NA
v_gene: TRBV5-1

CDR3aa: CASSEWAQETQYF
CDR3nt: TGTGCCAGCAGTGAATGGGCCCAAGAGACCCAGTACTTC
len: 13
abundance: NA
j_gene: TRBJ2-5
d_gene: NA
v_gene: TRBV2

CDR3aa: CASSLAYEQYF
CDR3nt: TGTGCCAGCAGCTTAGCCTACGAGCAGTACTTC
len: 11
abundance: once
j_gene: TRBJ2-7
d_gene: NA
v_gene: TRBV13

CDR3aa: CASIGTGDNYGYTF
CDR3nt: TGTGCCAGCATCGGGACTGGGGACAACTATGGCTACACCTTC
len: 14
abundance: NA
j_gene: TRBJ1-2
d_gene: NA
v_gene: TRBV6-6

CDR3aa: CASSNPRAGDTEAFF
CDR3nt: TGTGCCAGCAGCAACCCTCGCGCCGGGGACACTGAAGCTTTCTTT
len: 15
abundance: NA
j_gene: TRBJ1-1
d_gene: NA
v_gene: TRBV7-8

CDR3aa: CASSRQTGNEQYF
CDR3nt: TGTGCCAGCAGTCGGCAGACAGGGAACGAGCAGTACTTC
len: 13
abundance: NA
j_gene: TRBJ2-7
d_gene: TRBD1
v_gene: TRBV2

CDR3aa: CASREGGTDTQYF
CDR3nt: TGTGCCAGTCGGGAAGGGGGAACAGATACGCAGTATTTT
len: 13
abundance: NA
j_gene: TRBJ2-3
d_gene: NA
v_gene: TRBV19

CDR3aa: CASSLGLAVDTGELFF
CDR3nt: TGCGCCAGCAGCTTGGGACTAGCCGTGGACACCGGGGAGCTGTTTTTT
len: 16
abundance: few
j_gene: TRBJ2-2
d_gene: TRBD2
v_gene: TRBV5-1

CDR3aa: CASSTSGRMSGELFF
CDR3nt: TGTGCCAGCTCCACTAGCGGGAGAATGAGCGGGGAGCTGTTTTTT
len: 15
abundance: NA
j_gene: TRBJ2-2
d_gene: TRBD2
v_gene: TRBV2

CDR3aa: CAWSVQNFYGYTF
CDR3nt: TGTGCCTGGAGTGTACAAAACTTCTATGGCTACACCTTC
len: 13
abundance: NA
j_gene: TRBJ1-2
d_gene: NA
v_gene: TRBV30

CDR3aa: CASSLASGQTYEQYF
CDR3nt: TGTGCCAGCAGCTTGGCCTCGGGACAGACCTACGAGCAGTACTTC
len: 15
abundance: NA
j_gene: TRBJ2-7
d_gene: TRBD1
v_gene: TRBV5-5

CDR3aa: CASSLVATAYEQYF
CDR3nt: TGTGCCAGCAGCTTAGTAGCAACAGCATACGAGCAGTACTTC
len: 14
abundance: NA
j_gene: TRBJ2-7
d_gene: NA
v_gene: TRBV7-9

CDR3aa: CASTAGTGTEKLFF
CDR3nt: TGTGCCAGCACGGCCGGGACAGGGACTGAAAAACTGTTTTTT
len: 14
abundance: NA
j_gene: TRBJ1-4
d_gene: TRBD1
v_gene: TRBV6-1

CDR3aa: CATSREWDRVGEQYF
CDR3nt: TGTGCCACCAGCAGAGAGTGGGACAGGGTGGGCGAGCAGTACTTC
len: 15
abundance: NA
j_gene: TRBJ2-7
d_gene: TRBD1
v_gene: TRBV15

CDR3aa: CASRTRLAGDNEQFF
CDR3nt: TGTGCCAGCAGGACCCGACTAGCGGGTGACAATGAGCAGTTCTTC
len: 15
abundance: once
j_gene: TRBJ2-1
d_gene: TRBD2
v_gene: TRBV6-6